This T cell receptor beta chain was sequenced during a study of T cell changes during pregnancy in multiple sclerosis (dated by TCRdb to between 2019 and 2020). A note on the overall study: Changes in the T cell repertoire over the course of pregnancy were examined in this study in women with multiple sclerosis.

Library generation was performed with the immunoSEQ multiplex PCR assay. TCRdb stores this immuneACCESS table with in-frame sequences only. Part of the clones is absent; in the studies checked, under half of the shortfall reflects unresolved V genes, and no reason is known for the rest. Counted in this sample were tens of thousands of clones; approximately 94% of them appeared once. The ten largest clones add up to around 0.33% of the sample. About this clone itself: Its antigen is currently not known. Base qualities are not provided; no much larger clone lies one nucleotide away.

The sequencing used CD4+ T cells from peripheral blood mononuclear cells, collected after pregnancy. The clonotype originates from a female donor with multiple sclerosis, enrolled in a pregnancy study.

The nucleotide sequence reads TGTGCCAGTAGTGGGGGGGAGGGGATTGGCAATCAGCCCCAGCATTTT. It translates to CASSGGEGIGNQPQHF. Recombination connected TRBV19 to TRBJ1-5, and possibly TRBD1, on 5 matching bases. The CDR1 and CDR2 encoded by the germline V gene (reference sequence) are LNHDA and SQIVND. The CDR3, cysteine through phenylalanine, is 16 amino acids long. Here the CDR3 DNA is all that survives: 48 bases in frame from base 1. V loses 5 bases of germline sequence and J loses 2 bases, and the interval between the two ends is 16 bases. The full variable domain, completed from the reference TRBV19 and TRBJ1-5 proteins outside the CDR3, reads DGGITQSPKYLFRKEGQNVTLSCEQNLNHDAMYWYRQDPGQGLRLIYYSQIVNDFQKGDIAEGYSVSREKKESFPLTVTSAQKNPTAFYLCASSGGEGIGNQPQHFGDGTRLSIL.